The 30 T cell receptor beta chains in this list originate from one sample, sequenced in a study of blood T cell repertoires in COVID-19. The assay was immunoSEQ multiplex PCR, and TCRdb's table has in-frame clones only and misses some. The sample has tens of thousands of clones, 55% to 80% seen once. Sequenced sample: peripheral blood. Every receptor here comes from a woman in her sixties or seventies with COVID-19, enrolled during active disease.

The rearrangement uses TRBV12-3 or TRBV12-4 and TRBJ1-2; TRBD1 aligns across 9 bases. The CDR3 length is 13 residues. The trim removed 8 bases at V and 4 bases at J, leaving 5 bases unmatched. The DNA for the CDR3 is TGTGCCAGCGGGAAGGGACAGGGCTATGGCTACACCTTC. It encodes CASGKGQGYGYTF.

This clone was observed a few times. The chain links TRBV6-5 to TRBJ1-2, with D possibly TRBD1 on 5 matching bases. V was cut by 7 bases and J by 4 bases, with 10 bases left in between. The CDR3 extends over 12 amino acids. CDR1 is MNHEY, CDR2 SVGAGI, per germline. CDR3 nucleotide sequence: TGTGCCAGCAAAGACAGCTCCTATGGCTACACCTTC. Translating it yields CASKDSSYGYTF.

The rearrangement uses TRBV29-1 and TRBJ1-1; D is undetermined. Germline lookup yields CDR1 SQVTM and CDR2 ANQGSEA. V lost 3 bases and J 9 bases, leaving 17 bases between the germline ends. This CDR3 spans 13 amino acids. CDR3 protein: CSVDEAGAQQAFF. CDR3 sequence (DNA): TGCAGCGTTGATGAGGCCGGAGCCCAGCAAGCTTTCTTT.

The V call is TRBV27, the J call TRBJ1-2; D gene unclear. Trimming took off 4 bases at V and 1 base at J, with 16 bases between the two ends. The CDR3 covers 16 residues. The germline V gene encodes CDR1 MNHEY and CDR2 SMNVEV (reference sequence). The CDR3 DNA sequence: TGTGCCAGCAGTTCCCCCCCACCGCCCTATAACTATGGCTACACCTTC. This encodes CASSSPPPPYNYGYTF.

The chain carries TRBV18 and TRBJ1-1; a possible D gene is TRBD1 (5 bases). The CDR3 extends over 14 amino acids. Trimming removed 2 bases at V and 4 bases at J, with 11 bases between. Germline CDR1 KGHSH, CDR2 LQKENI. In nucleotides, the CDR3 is TGTGCCAGCTCACCAAGTCAGGGCTCCACTGAAGCTTTCTTT. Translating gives CASSPSQGSTEAFF.

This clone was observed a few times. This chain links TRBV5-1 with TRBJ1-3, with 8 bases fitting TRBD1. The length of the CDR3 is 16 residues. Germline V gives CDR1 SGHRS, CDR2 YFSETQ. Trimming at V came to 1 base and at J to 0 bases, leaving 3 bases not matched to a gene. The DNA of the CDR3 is TGCGCCAGCAGCTTGACAGGGGGAAACTCTGGAAACACCATATATTTT. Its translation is CASSLTGGNSGNTIYF. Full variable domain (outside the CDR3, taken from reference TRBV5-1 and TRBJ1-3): KAGVTQTPRYLIKTRGQQVTLSCSPISGHRSVSWYQQTPGQGLQFLFEYFSETQRNKGNFPGRFSGRQFSNSRSEMNVSTLELGDSALYLCASSLTGGNSGNTIYFGEGSWLTVV.

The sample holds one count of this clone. CDR3 sequence reads: CASSYRTGARETQYF. DNA of the CDR3: TGTGCCAGCAGTTACCGGACAGGGGCCAGAGAGACCCAGTACTTC. The gene calls are TRBV6-2 or TRBV6-3 and TRBJ2-5; 9 bases match TRBD1. V lost 2 bases, J lost 4 bases, and 5 bases stayed unmatched. The germline gives CDR1 MNHEY, CDR2 SVGEGT. The CDR3 has 15 residues.

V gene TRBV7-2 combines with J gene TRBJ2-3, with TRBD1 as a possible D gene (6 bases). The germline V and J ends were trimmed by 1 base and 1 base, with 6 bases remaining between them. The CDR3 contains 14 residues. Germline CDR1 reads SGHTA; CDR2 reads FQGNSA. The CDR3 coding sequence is TGTGCCAGCAGCTTAGGGACAGGCACAGATACGCAGTATTTT. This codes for CASSLGTGTDTQYF.

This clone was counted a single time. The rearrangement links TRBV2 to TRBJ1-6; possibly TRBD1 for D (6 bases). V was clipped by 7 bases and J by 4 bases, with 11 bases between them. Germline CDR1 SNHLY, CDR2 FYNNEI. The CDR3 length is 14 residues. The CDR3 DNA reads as TGTGCCAGCAACCTCGGACAGTATAATTCACCCCTCCACTTT. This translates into CASNLGQYNSPLHF.

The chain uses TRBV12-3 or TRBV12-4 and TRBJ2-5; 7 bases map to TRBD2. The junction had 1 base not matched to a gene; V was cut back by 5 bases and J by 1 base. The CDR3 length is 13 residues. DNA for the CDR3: TGTGCCAGCAGTGGCGGGGGCCAAGAGACCCAGTACTTC. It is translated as CASSGGGQETQYF.

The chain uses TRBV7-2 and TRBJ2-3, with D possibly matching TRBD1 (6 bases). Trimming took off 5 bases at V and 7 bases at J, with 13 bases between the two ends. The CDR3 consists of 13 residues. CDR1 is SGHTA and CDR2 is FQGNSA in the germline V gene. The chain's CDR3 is CASSPQQGNTQYF. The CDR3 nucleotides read TGTGCCAGCAGCCCCCAGCAGGGGAATACGCAGTATTTT. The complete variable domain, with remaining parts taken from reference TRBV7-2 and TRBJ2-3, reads GAGVSQSPSNKVTEKGKDVELRCDPISGHTALYWYRQSLGQGLEFLIYFQGNSAPDKSGLPSDRFSAERTGGSVSTLTIQRTQQEDSAVYLCASSPQQGNTQYFGPGTRLTVL.

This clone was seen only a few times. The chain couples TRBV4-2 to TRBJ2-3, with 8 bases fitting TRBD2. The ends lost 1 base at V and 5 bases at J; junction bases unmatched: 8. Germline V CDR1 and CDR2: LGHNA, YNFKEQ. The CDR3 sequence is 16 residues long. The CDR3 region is CASSQGERESIDTQYF. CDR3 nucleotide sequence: TGTGCCAGCAGCCAAGGTGAGCGGGAGTCAATAGATACGCAGTATTTT.

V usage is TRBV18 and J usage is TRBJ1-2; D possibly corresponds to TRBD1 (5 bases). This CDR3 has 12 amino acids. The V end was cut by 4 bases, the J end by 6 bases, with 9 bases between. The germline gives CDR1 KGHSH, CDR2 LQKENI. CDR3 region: CASSRQLDGYTF. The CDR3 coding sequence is TGTGCCAGCTCACGACAGCTTGATGGCTACACCTTC.

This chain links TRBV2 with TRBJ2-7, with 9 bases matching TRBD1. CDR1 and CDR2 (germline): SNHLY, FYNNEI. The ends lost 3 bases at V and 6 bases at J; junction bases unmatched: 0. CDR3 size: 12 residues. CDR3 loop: CASSETGGEQYF. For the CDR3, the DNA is TGTGCCAGCAGTGAGACAGGGGGCGAGCAGTACTTC.

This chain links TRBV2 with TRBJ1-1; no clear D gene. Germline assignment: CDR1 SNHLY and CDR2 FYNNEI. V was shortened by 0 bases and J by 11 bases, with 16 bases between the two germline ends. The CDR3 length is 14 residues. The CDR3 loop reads CASSEARGSSGAFF. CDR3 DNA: TGTGCCAGCAGTGAAGCACGAGGGTCATCGGGCGCTTTCTTT.

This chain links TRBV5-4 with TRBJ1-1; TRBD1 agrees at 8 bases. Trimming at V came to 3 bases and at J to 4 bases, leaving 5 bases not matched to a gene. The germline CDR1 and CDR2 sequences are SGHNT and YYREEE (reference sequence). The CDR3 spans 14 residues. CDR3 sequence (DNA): TGTGCCAGCAGCTCGGACAGGGATGGCACTGAAGCTTTCTTT. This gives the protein CASSSDRDGTEAFF.

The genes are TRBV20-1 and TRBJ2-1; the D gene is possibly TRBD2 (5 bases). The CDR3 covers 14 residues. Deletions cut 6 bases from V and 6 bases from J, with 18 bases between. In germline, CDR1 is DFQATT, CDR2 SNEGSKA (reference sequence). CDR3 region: CSASRRAAGNEQFF. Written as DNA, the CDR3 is TGCAGTGCCAGTAGGCGGGCCGCCGGCAATGAGCAGTTCTTC.

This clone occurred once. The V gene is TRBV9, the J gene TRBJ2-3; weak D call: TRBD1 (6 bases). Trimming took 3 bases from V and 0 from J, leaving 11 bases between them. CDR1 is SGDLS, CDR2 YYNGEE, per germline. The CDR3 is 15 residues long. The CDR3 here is CASSAGQFSTDTQYF. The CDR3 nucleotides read TGTGCCAGCAGCGCCGGACAGTTTAGCACAGATACGCAGTATTTT.

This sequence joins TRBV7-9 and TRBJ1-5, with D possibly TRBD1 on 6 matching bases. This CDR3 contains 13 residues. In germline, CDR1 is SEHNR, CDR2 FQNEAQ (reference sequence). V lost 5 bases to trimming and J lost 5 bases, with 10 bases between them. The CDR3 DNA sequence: TGTGCCAGCAGCCAGGGGAATTATCAGCCCCAGCATTTT. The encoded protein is CASSQGNYQPQHF.

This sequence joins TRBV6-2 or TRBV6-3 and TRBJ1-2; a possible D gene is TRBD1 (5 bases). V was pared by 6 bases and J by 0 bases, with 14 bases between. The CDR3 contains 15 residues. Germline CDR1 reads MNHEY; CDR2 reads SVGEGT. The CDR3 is CASSPQGPSNYGYTF. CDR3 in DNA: TGTGCCAGCAGCCCCCAGGGCCCATCTAACTATGGCTACACCTTC.

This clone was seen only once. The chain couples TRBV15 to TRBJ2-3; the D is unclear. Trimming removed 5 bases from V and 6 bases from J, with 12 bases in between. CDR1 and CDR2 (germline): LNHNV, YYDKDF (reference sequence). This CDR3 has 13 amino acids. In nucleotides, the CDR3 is TGTGCCACCAGCTCAGGATTCACGGATACGCAGTATTTT. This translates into CATSSGFTDTQYF. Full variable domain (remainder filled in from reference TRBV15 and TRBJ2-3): DAMVIQNPRYQVTQFGKPVTLSCSQTLNHNVMYWYQQKSSQAPKLLFHYYDKDFNNEADTPDNFQSRRPNTSFCFLDIRSPGLGDTAMYLCATSSGFTDTQYFGPGTRLTVL.

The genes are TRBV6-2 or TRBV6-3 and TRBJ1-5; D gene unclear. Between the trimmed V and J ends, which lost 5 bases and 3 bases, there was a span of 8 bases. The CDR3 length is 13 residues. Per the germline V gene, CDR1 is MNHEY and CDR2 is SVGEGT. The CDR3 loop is CASSPPSNQPQHF. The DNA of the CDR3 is TGTGCCAGCAGTCCCCCATCCAATCAGCCCCAGCATTTT.

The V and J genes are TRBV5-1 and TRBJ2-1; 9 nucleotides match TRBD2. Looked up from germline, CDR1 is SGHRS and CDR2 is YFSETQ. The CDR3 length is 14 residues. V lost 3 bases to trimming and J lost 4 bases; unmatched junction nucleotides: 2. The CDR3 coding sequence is TGCGCCAGCAGCTCCGCGGGGGGGTACAATGAGCAGTTCTTC. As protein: CASSSAGGYNEQFF.

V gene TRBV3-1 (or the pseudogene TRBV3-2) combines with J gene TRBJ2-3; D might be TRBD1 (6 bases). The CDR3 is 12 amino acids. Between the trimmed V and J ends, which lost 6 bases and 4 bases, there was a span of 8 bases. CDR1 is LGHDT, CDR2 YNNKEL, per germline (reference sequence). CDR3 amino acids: CASSYRADTQYF. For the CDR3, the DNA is TGTGCCAGCAGTTACAGGGCAGATACGCAGTATTTT.

DNA of the CDR3: TGTGCCAGCAGTGACCCTCGCTCTGGGGCCAACGTCCTGACTTTC. Its protein is CASSDPRSGANVLTF. The genes are TRBV25-1 and TRBJ2-6; D gene uncertain. This CDR3 is built from 15 residues. The germline V gene has CDR1 MGHDK and CDR2 SYGVNS. The ends were cut back, 3 bases at V and 0 bases at J, with 6 bases in the middle. The complete variable domain, with remaining parts taken from reference TRBV25-1 and TRBJ2-6, reads EADIYQTPRYLVIGTGKKITLECSQTMGHDKMYWYQQDPGMELHLIHYSYGVNSTEKGDLSSESTVSRIRTEHFPLTLESARPSHTSQYLCASSDPRSGANVLTFGAGSRLTVL.

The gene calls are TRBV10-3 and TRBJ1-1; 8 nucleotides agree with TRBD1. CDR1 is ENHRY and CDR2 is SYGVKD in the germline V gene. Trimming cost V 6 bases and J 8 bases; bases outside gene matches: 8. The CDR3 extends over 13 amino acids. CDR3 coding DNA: TGTGCCATCAGGACAGGGGCGGGTCGGGAAGCTTTCTTT. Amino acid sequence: CAIRTGAGREAFF.

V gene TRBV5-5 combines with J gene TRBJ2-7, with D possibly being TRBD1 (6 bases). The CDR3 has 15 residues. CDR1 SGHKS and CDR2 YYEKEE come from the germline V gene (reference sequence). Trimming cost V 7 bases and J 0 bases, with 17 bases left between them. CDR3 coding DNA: TGTGCCAGCGGTCTGGGGGACACTATCTCCTACGAGCAGTACTTC. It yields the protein CASGLGDTISYEQYF.

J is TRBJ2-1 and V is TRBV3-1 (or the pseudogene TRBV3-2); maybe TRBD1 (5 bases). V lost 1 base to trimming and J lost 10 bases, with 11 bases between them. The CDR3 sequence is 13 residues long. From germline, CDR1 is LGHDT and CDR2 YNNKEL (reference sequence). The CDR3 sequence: CASSQGAAGEQFF. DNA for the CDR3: TGTGCCAGCAGCCAAGGGGCGGCAGGGGAGCAGTTCTTC.

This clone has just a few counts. CDR3 coding DNA: TGTGCCAGCAGTACAGCCACCAAAAACATTCAGTACTTC. It encodes CASSTATKNIQYF. This chain links TRBV6-5 with TRBJ2-4; D call uncertain. The ends were cut back, 5 bases at V and 2 bases at J, with 7 bases in the middle. CDR1 MNHEY and CDR2 SVGAGI come from the germline V gene. The CDR3 extends over 13 amino acids.

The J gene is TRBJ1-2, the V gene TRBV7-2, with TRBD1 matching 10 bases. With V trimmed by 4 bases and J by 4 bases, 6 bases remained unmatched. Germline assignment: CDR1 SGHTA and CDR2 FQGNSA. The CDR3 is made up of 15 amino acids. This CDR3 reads CASSSRDRGPYGYTF. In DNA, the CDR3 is TGTGCCAGCAGCTCCCGGGACAGGGGACCCTATGGCTACACCTTC.